The 27 T cell receptor beta chains presented below share a single source sample, sequenced in a study of blood T cell repertoires in COVID-19. Using immunoSEQ multiplex PCR, the repertoire was profiled, and TCRdb retains in-frame clones only, with some absent. The sample has 260,000 or so clones, about 87% seen once; the top ten hold over 1%. The source material was PBMCs or T cells enriched from blood (not recorded which). The receptors were sampled from a middle-aged woman with acute COVID-19.

CDR3 bases: TGTGCCAGCAGCTTGTTGATCCCCAGTGACGAGCAGTACTTC. Its translation is CASSLLIPSDEQYF. This chain connects TRBV5-5 to TRBJ2-7; D not resolved. Germline V gives CDR1 SGHKS, CDR2 YYEKEE (reference sequence). V was cut by 1 base and J by 5 bases, with 13 bases left in between. This CDR3 is built from 14 residues.

The chain is built from TRBV9 and TRBJ1-6; 7 nucleotides line up with TRBD1. Trimming at V came to 0 bases and at J to 6 bases, leaving 0 bases not matched to a gene. The germline CDR1 and CDR2 sequences are SGDLS and YYNGEE. The CDR3 has 14 residues. The CDR3 region has the DNA TGTGCCAGCAGCGTAGGACAGGGTAATTCACCCCTCCACTTT. It yields the protein CASSVGQGNSPLHF.

The J gene is TRBJ2-2, the V gene TRBV13; a possible D gene is TRBD1 (7 bases). V lost 6 bases and J 4 bases, leaving 12 bases between the germline ends. The CDR3 has 14 amino acids. The germline gives CDR1 PRHDT, CDR2 FYEKMQ (reference sequence). The CDR3 DNA follows: TGTGCCAGCAGTCAGGGGGGTTCCACCGGGGAGCTGTTTTTT. Amino acids: CASSQGGSTGELFF.

The chain has TRBV11-3 and TRBJ2-2, with 10 bases that match TRBD2. Germline CDR1 reads SGHNT; CDR2 reads YENEEA. The trim removed 3 bases at V and 7 bases at J, leaving 5 bases unmatched. The CDR3 covers 15 residues. CDR3 residues: CASSFLAGDGGELFF. The CDR3, as DNA: TGTGCCAGCAGCTTTCTAGCGGGAGATGGCGGGGAGCTGTTTTTT.

CDR3 DNA: TGTGCCAGCGCCGGGACAGGGGGCGATCAGCCCCAGCATTTT. This sequence encodes CASAGTGGDQPQHF. The chain employs TRBV2 and TRBJ1-5; 12 positions match TRBD1. V gave up 8 bases and J gave up 5 bases; unmatched junction bases: 4. The V gene's germline CDR1 is SNHLY and CDR2 FYNNEI. The CDR3 has 14 residues.

The chain recombines TRBV24-1 with TRBJ1-1; D gene ambiguous. V shed 3 bases and J shed 2 bases, with 6 bases lying between them. CDR1 is KGHDR, CDR2 SFDVKD, per germline. The CDR3 spans 13 residues. The CDR3 coding sequence is TGTGCCACCAGTGATACCTACAACACTGAAGCTTTCTTT. It yields the protein CATSDTYNTEAFF.

The chain uses TRBV9 and TRBJ1-1; TRBD1 matches at 7 bases. From germline, CDR1 is SGDLS and CDR2 YYNGEE. The CDR3 has 14 amino acids. J lost 0 bases, V lost 6 bases, and 5 bases had no gene match. The DNA of the CDR3 is TGTGCCAGCACCTCGACAGGGATGAACACTGAAGCTTTCTTT. This gives the protein CASTSTGMNTEAFF.

The V call is TRBV28, the J call TRBJ2-5; 7 nucleotides agree with TRBD2. J lost 7 bases, V lost 4 bases, and 15 bases had no gene match. This CDR3 is built from 16 residues. Germline loops: CDR1 MDHEN, CDR2 SYDVKM. Written as DNA, the CDR3 is TGTGCCAGCAGTTCCCCCCTTGGGAGGGGTCTAGGGACCCAGTACTTC. This codes for CASSSPLGRGLGTQYF.

V is TRBV2 and J is TRBJ1-3, with TRBD1 matching over 7 bases. Germline lookup yields CDR1 SNHLY and CDR2 FYNNEI. There are 16 residues in the CDR3. V lost 8 bases to trimming and J lost 0 bases; unmatched junction nucleotides: 10. The CDR3 nucleotides read TGTGCCAGCGCCCGGGACAGCATGAACTCTGGAAACACCATATATTTT. It is translated as CASARDSMNSGNTIYF.

V is TRBV28 and J is TRBJ2-5; tentatively, D is TRBD2 (5 bases). V lost 3 bases and J 5 bases, leaving 7 bases between the germline ends. The CDR3 is 12 residues long. In germline, CDR1 is MDHEN, CDR2 SYDVKM. The CDR3 nucleotides read TGTGCCAGCAGTTTCTGGACTGAGACCCAGTACTTC. The encoded protein is CASSFWTETQYF.

As for this clone: The identical CDR3 is also encoded by other nucleotide sequences in the sample. The chain has TRBV28 and TRBJ1-1, with 7 bases lining up with TRBD1. The V and J ends lost 6 bases and 0 bases, in that order; junction bases with no gene match: 4. This CDR3 is 14 amino acids long. Germline-derived CDR1 and CDR2 are MDHEN and SYDVKM. The CDR3 coding sequence is TGTGCCAGCAGCCCAGGGGGTATGAACACTGAAGCTTTCTTT. Translated: CASSPGGMNTEAFF.

This chain connects TRBV5-6 to TRBJ1-2, with TRBD1 as a possible D gene (5 bases). There are 15 residues in the CDR3. Looked up from germline, CDR1 is SGHDT and CDR2 is YYEEEE. V gave up 3 bases and J gave up 0 bases, with 12 bases separating them. CDR3 amino acids: CASSWGDLANYGYTF. In nucleotides, the CDR3 is TGTGCCAGCAGCTGGGGGGATCTAGCTAACTATGGCTACACCTTC.

This rearrangement joins TRBV6-5 to TRBJ1-2, with TRBD1 identical over 7 bases. The germline V gene encodes CDR1 MNHEY and CDR2 SVGAGI. CDR3 length equals 13 residues. CDR3 nucleotides: TGTGCGGCTGGAGGGGGCTCAGGGTATGGCTACACCTTC. Its protein is CAAGGGSGYGYTF.

J is TRBJ2-5 and V is TRBV10-3; 9 nucleotides agree with TRBD2. Losses at the gene ends were 3 bases for V and 5 bases for J; bases not matched to a gene: 7. In germline, CDR1 is ENHRY, CDR2 SYGVKD. The CDR3 is made up of 15 amino acids. CDR3 DNA: TGTGCCATCAGTGATGGGGCGGGAGGGGCTGAGACCCAGTACTTC. Amino acids: CAISDGAGGAETQYF.

The chain couples TRBV11-3 to TRBJ1-1, with D unclear. Trimming took off 1 base at V and 0 bases at J, with 9 bases between the two ends. CDR1 is SGHNT, CDR2 YENEEA, per germline. CDR3 length: 15 amino acids. The CDR3 DNA follows: TGTGCCAGCAGCTTAGGGACGGGGATGAACACTGAAGCTTTCTTT. Amino acids: CASSLGTGMNTEAFF.

The chain uses TRBV10-2 and TRBJ1-5; tentative D call: TRBD1 (6 bases). The CDR3 contains 15 residues. Trimming removed 5 bases at V and 1 base at J, with 12 bases between. Germline lookup yields CDR1 WSHSY and CDR2 SAAADI. The CDR3 nucleotides read TGCGCCAGCAGTCTACAGGGCTTAAGCAATCAGCCCCAGCATTTT. It translates to CASSLQGLSNQPQHF.

The chain is built from TRBV6-1 and TRBJ1-6; D might be TRBD1 (6 bases). With 2 bases removed from V and 8 bases from J, the gap between germline ends came to 13 bases. This CDR3 comprises 15 residues. CDR1 is MNHNS and CDR2 is SASEGT in the germline V gene. Written as DNA, the CDR3 is TGTGCCAGCAGTGAATGGGGGCAGGAAGATTCACCCCTCCACTTT. Translated, it gives CASSEWGQEDSPLHF.

The sample holds one count of this clone. The V gene is TRBV5-1, the J gene TRBJ1-3; D not resolved. CDR3 size: 13 residues. Trimming stripped 0 bases from V and 8 bases from J, with 9 bases between. Germline lookup yields CDR1 SGHRS and CDR2 YFSETQ. In DNA, the CDR3 is TGCGCCAGCAGCTTGGGACAAGAAGACACCATATATTTT. Its translation is CASSLGQEDTIYF.

This sequence joins TRBV9 and TRBJ2-3; 15 nucleotides align to TRBD2. CDR3 length equals 17 residues. The germline V gene encodes CDR1 SGDLS and CDR2 YYNGEE. V was clipped by 3 bases and J by 3 bases; unmatched bases: 5. This chain's CDR3 is CASSAAGTSGRTDTQYF. As DNA, the CDR3 is TGTGCCAGCAGCGCGGCCGGGACTAGCGGGAGGACAGATACGCAGTATTTT.

V is TRBV30 and J is TRBJ1-4; TRBD1 aligns across 8 bases. V lost 1 base and J lost 5; bases outside the gene matches: 9. The CDR3 has 16 residues. The germline CDR1 and CDR2 sequences are GTSNPN and SVGIG (reference sequence). The CDR3 DNA follows: TGTGCCTGGAGTGACGACCGGGACAGGAACAATGAAAAACTGTTTTTT. It translates to CAWSDDRDRNNEKLFF. Together with reference TRBV30 and TRBJ1-4, the CDR3 gives the full variable domain: SQTIHQWPATLVQPVGSPLSLECTVEGTSNPNLYWYRQAAGRGLQLLFYSVGIGQISSEVPQNLSASRPQDRQFILSSKKLLLSDSGFYLCAWSDDRDRNNEKLFFGSGTQLSVL.

The chain recombines TRBV6-5 with TRBJ1-4, with a weak D call TRBD1 (5 bases). Per germline, CDR1 MNHEY and CDR2 SVGAGI. The CDR3 is made up of 14 amino acids. V was clipped by 5 bases and J by 8 bases, with 15 bases between them. CDR3 nucleotide sequence: TGTGCCAGCAGTCCGGCGGGGCTTCGGGAAAAACTGTTTTTT. Amino acid sequence: CASSPAGLREKLFF.

J is TRBJ1-2 and V is TRBV24-1, with D possibly matching TRBD1 (5 bases). Germline CDR1 and CDR2: KGHDR and SFDVKD. Between the trimmed V and J ends, which lost 6 bases and 7 bases, there was a span of 14 bases. This CDR3 is 13 amino acids long. The CDR3 protein is CATSPSGGLGYTF. The CDR3 bases are TGTGCCACCAGTCCCTCGGGGGGTCTTGGCTACACCTTC.

The rearrangement uses TRBV9 and TRBJ1-6; no definite D call. V was clipped by 0 bases and J by 6 bases, with 4 bases between them. Per germline, CDR1 SGDLS and CDR2 YYNGEE. The CDR3 totals 13 residues. As DNA, the CDR3 is TGTGCCAGCAGCGTAGCTAGTAATTCACCCCTCCACTTT. This translates into CASSVASNSPLHF. Full variable domain (rest looked up from reference TRBV9 and TRBJ1-6): DSGVTQTPKHLITATGQRVTLRCSPRSGDLSVYWYQQSLDQGLQFLIQYYNGEERAKGNILERFSAQQFPDLHSELNLSSLELGDSALYFCASSVASNSPLHFGNGTRLTVT.

The chain links TRBV11-3 to TRBJ1-1; the match to TRBD1 covers 7 bases. With V trimmed by 1 base and J by 5 bases, 1 base remained unmatched. The length of the CDR3 is 13 residues. Germline CDR1 is SGHNT and CDR2 is YENEEA. CDR3 residues: CASSLGQGTEAFF. Here the CDR3 DNA reads TGTGCCAGCAGCTTAGGACAGGGAACTGAAGCTTTCTTT.

The chain is built from TRBV18 and TRBJ2-1; TRBD1 matches 7 bases. This CDR3 is 12 amino acids long. V dropped 3 bases and J dropped 12; count of bases not matched to a gene: 5. Germline loops: CDR1 KGHSH, CDR2 LQKENI. CDR3 sequence reads: CASSPETGRQFF. The CDR3 DNA sequence: TGTGCCAGCTCACCCGAGACAGGGCGGCAGTTCTTC.

The rearrangement uses TRBV15 and TRBJ1-1, with 8 bases lining up with TRBD1. CDR1 and CDR2 (germline): LNHNV, YYDKDF (reference sequence). Unmatched junction bases numbered 3, after V lost 5 bases and J lost 1 base. This CDR3 has 14 residues. CDR3 bases: TGTGCCACCAGCGGCGGGACAGGGAACACTGAAGCTTTCTTT. Encoded protein: CATSGGTGNTEAFF.

This chain links TRBV28 with TRBJ2-3; TRBD2 matches at 8 bases. The CDR3 is 15 amino acids. Per the germline V gene, CDR1 is MDHEN and CDR2 is SYDVKM. Trimming removed 8 bases from V and 2 bases from J; junction bases left unmatched: 9. DNA of the CDR3: TGTGCCAGCTCCCCGGCTAGCGGGTTCACAGATACGCAGTATTTT. It codes for CASSPASGFTDTQYF.